The source of this TCR beta chain is a study of blood T cell repertoires in COVID-19. V lost 3 bases to trimming and J lost 6 bases; unmatched junction nucleotides: 8. The germline CDR1 and CDR2 sequences are KGHSH and LQKENI. The CDR3 covers 16 residues. Method: immunoSEQ multiplex PCR; TCRdb's copy keeps in-frame clones and lacks some. The sample lists about 200,000 clones, approximately 82% occurring once. This clonotype originated in a human donor in a cohort sampled during active COVID-19. The chain joins TRBV18 to TRBJ2-1; 10 bases map to TRBD1. Sequencing was done on a sample of peripheral blood. In nucleotides, the CDR3 is TGTGCCAGCTCACCGATGGGGACAGGGGCAGGCAATGAGCAGTTCTTC. Residues: CASSPMGTGAGNEQFF.